What follows describes a single TCR beta chain. MiXCR, applied by TCRdb to the 5' RACE reads, yields one record per CDR3 protein. Among under 250,000 distinct CDR3 sequences, approximately 12% were seen once, and the ten largest hold roughly 4.2%. The record originates from a study of identical twins. Healthy Caucasians supplied all donations. Per germline, CDR1 MNHNS and CDR2 SASEGT. With 8 bases clipped from V and 8 bases from J, the junction kept 8 bases outside the gene matches. The CDR3 is made up of 13 amino acids. These data were also reused for a study on yellow fever vaccine responses in identical twins.

The TCR originated in a woman aged 18 to 35 in good health. The chain joins TRBV6-1 to TRBJ2-2; 7 bases line up with TRBD1. Sequencing was performed on memory (CD45RO+) T cells sorted from blood. CDR3 bases: TGTGCCAGCCGCAGGGGGATGTGGGGGGAGCTGTTTTTT. As protein: CASRRGMWGELFF.